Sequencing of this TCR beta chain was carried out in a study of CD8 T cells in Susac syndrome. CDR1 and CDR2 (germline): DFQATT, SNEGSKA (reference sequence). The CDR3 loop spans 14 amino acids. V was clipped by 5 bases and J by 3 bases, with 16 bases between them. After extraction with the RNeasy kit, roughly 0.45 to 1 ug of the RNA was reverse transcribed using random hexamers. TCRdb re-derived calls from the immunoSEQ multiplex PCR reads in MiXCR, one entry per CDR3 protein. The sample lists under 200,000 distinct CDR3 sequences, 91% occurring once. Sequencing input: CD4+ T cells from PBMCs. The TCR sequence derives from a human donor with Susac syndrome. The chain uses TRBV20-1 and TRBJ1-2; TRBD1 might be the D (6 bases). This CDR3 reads CSAGQTGEYYGYTF. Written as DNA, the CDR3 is TGCAGTGCTGGACAGACAGGAGAATACTATGGCTACACCTTC.